What follows are 16 T cell receptor beta chains derived from one specimen sequenced in a study of shared clonotypes between healthy human individuals. Libraries were prepared by immunoSEQ multiplex PCR; TCRdb keeps only in-frame clonotypes and omits some of them. The table records some 240,000 clones, 65% to 70% of them present only once. The sequenced material came from memory CD4+ T cells sorted from blood. Regarding subset: CD45RA-negative fraction. These receptors were collected from a man between 25 and 39 years old in good health.

In its sample, this clone was seen many times. The J gene is TRBJ1-1, the V gene TRBV15; TRBD1 matches 8 bases. J was trimmed by 3 bases and V by 3 bases; bases with no gene match: 12. This CDR3 region has 17 residues. The germline CDR1 and CDR2 sequences are LNHNV and YYDKDF (reference sequence). CDR3 DNA: TGTGCCACCAGCAGGGTCCGGGACAGGAGGGGGGACACTGAAGCTTTCTTT. Amino acids: CATSRVRDRRGDTEAFF.

This chain uses TRBV7-9 with TRBJ1-3, with TRBD1 identical over 7 bases. The CDR3 loop spans 14 amino acids. V was clipped by 6 bases and J by 4 bases; unmatched bases: 6. Germline CDR1 and CDR2: SEHNR and FQNEAQ (reference sequence). CDR3 protein: CASRLTGAGNTIYF. The CDR3 DNA sequence: TGTGCCAGCAGACTTACAGGGGCGGGAAACACCATATATTTT.

Only a few counts were recorded for this clone. The J gene is TRBJ2-1, the V gene TRBV5-4; 7 bases line up with TRBD2. The CDR3 is 15 residues long. The germline V gene has CDR1 SGHNT and CDR2 YYREEE (reference sequence). With 2 bases clipped from V and 4 bases from J, the junction kept 6 bases outside the gene matches. DNA for the CDR3: TGTGCCAGCAGCTTTATGGCTAGCGGATACAATGAGCAGTTCTTC. Protein sequence: CASSFMASGYNEQFF.

V gene TRBV7-2 combines with J gene TRBJ1-1; TRBD1 might be the D (6 bases). The CDR3 covers 13 residues. V lost 0 bases to trimming and J lost 4 bases, with 6 bases between them. Germline V CDR1 and CDR2: SGHTA, FQGNSA. Here the CDR3 reads CASSLARGTEAFF. In nucleotides, the CDR3 is TGTGCCAGCAGCTTAGCCAGGGGCACTGAAGCTTTCTTT. Variable domain in full (rest from reference TRBV7-2 and TRBJ1-1): GAGVSQSPSNKVTEKGKDVELRCDPISGHTALYWYRQSLGQGLEFLIYFQGNSAPDKSGLPSDRFSAERTGGSVSTLTIQRTQQEDSAVYLCASSLARGTEAFFGQGTRLTVV.

The chain joins TRBV5-6 to TRBJ2-7; 7 nucleotides agree with TRBD1. Germline CDR1 is SGHDT and CDR2 is YYEEEE. The CDR3 spans 14 residues. V trimming: 6 bases; J trimming: 7 bases; junction bases outside the gene matches: 13. DNA of the CDR3: TGTGCCAGCATGGGGCCCGCAGGGGGTGGTGAGCAGTACTTC. Its protein product is CASMGPAGGGEQYF.

This clone occurred many times. The chain couples TRBV11-2 to TRBJ2-7; D remains ambiguous. CDR3 length equals 14 residues. Germline-derived CDR1 and CDR2 are SGHAT and FQNNGV. Trimming pared 5 bases from V and 2 bases from J, leaving 13 bases between. The CDR3 nucleotides are TGTGCCAGCAGCCGCGGACCGGACGCCTACGAGCAGTACTTC. Its translation is CASSRGPDAYEQYF.

This chain connects TRBV5-1 to TRBJ2-7; possibly TRBD1 for D (6 bases). Trimming stripped 3 bases from V and 4 bases from J, with 11 bases between. CDR3 length: 13 amino acids. CDR1 is SGHRS, CDR2 YFSETQ, per germline. CDR3 DNA sequence: TGCGCCAGCAGCTCGGACAGCTCGTACGAGCAGTACTTC. It codes for CASSSDSSYEQYF.

The genes are TRBV21-1 and TRBJ2-7; the D call TRBD2 from the table was never checked on the DNA. TRBV21-1 has pseudogene status. CDR3 length: 20 residues. CDR3: CASSKAVASGRATSSYEQYF. In DNA, the CDR3 is TGTGCCAGCAGCAAAGCAGTAGCTAGCGGGAGGGCCACCAGCTCCTACGAGCAGTACTTC.

This sequence joins TRBV7-3 and TRBJ2-6, with D perhaps matching TRBD1 (6 bases). V lost 5 bases and J lost 3, with 14 bases in between. The germline gives CDR1 SGHTA, CDR2 FQGTGA. The CDR3 contains 16 residues. The CDR3 region has the DNA TGTGCCAGCAGCCAGCAGGGGACGGGTGGGGCCAACGTCCTGACTTTC. It translates to CASSQQGTGGANVLTF. The entire variable domain, with the rest obtained from reference TRBV7-3 and TRBJ2-6, is as follows: GAGVSQTPSNKVTEKGKYVELRCDPISGHTALYWYRQSLGQGPEFLIYFQGTGAADDSGLPNDRFFAVRPEGSVSTLKIQRTERGDSAVYLCASSQQGTGGANVLTFGAGSRLTVL.

This clone was seen a few times. J is TRBJ2-7 and V is TRBV9; 8 bases match TRBD2. Germline V lookup: CDR1 SGDLS, CDR2 YYNGEE. The V gene end was trimmed by 0 bases and the J gene end by 4 bases; junction bases not matched to a gene: 9. The CDR3 totals 16 residues. The CDR3 protein is CASSVGAGSSGYEQYF. The CDR3 DNA follows: TGTGCCAGCAGCGTAGGGGCCGGGTCTAGCGGGTACGAGCAGTACTTC.

CDR3 nucleotide sequence: TGTGCCACCAGCAGACCCCCTCATGTTGGGGCCAACGTCCTGACTTTC. Residues: CATSRPPHVGANVLTF. J is TRBJ2-6 and V is TRBV15; D is undetermined. Trimming took off 2 bases at V and 3 bases at J, with 11 bases between the two ends. CDR3 length equals 16 residues. Germline CDR1 and CDR2: LNHNV and YYDKDF (reference sequence).

V is TRBV6-1 and J is TRBJ2-1, with D unresolved. Trimming took off 5 bases at V and 0 bases at J, with 11 bases between the two ends. Germline CDR1 reads MNHNS; CDR2 reads SASEGT. CDR3 length equals 15 residues. CDR3 nucleotides: TGTGCCAGCAGTCCTCAAGCCACCTCCTACAATGAGCAGTTCTTC. It yields the protein CASSPQATSYNEQFF.

This clone was counted ten times or more. The identical CDR3 is also encoded by other nucleotide sequences in the sample. This chain links TRBV29-1 with TRBJ2-5; D unresolved. The CDR3 consists of 12 residues. The V end lost 2 bases, the J end lost 2 bases, and 6 bases lay between the germline ends. CDR1 is SQVTM and CDR2 is ANQGSEA in the germline V gene. For the CDR3, the DNA is TGCAGCGTTGAATCGGCGCAAGAGACCCAGTACTTC. Its translation is CSVESAQETQYF.

This rearrangement joins TRBV6-4 to TRBJ2-7; D might be TRBD2 (6 bases). Between the trimmed V and J ends, which lost 6 bases and 1 base, there was a span of 16 bases. This CDR3 comprises 15 residues. From germline, CDR1 is MRHNA and CDR2 SNTAGT. In DNA form, the CDR3 reads TGTGCCAGCAGCAAATCCGGGACTGGTTCCTACGAGCAGTACTTC. Amino acids: CASSKSGTGSYEQYF.

The rearrangement joins TRBV18 to TRBJ1-4, with D perhaps TRBD1 (6 bases). This CDR3 is built from 14 residues. With 3 bases removed from V and 7 bases from J, the gap between germline ends came to 12 bases. The V gene's germline CDR1 is KGHSH and CDR2 LQKENI. Here the CDR3 DNA reads TGTGCCAGCTCACCCCAGGGGATGGGTGAAAAACTGTTTTTT. It is translated as CASSPQGMGEKLFF.

V is TRBV7-9 and J is TRBJ2-2; 9 positions agree with TRBD1. The V segment lost 4 bases and the J segment 1 base; nucleotides outside the gene matches: 1. Germline lookup yields CDR1 SEHNR and CDR2 FQNEAQ (reference sequence). The CDR3 consists of 15 residues. CDR3 amino acids: CASSYRGRNTGELFF. CDR3 bases: TGTGCCAGCAGCTACAGGGGGCGGAACACCGGGGAGCTGTTTTTT.